The rows below give T cell receptor beta chains drawn from one sample of a study of T-cell memory formation after mild COVID-19. TCRdb analysed the 5' RACE reads with MiXCR anew, one entry per CDR3 protein. There are 400,000 or so distinct CDR3 sequences in the sample; around 21% occur only once, and under 15% lies in the top ten. Input material: PBMCs or a T cell subset sorted from them (not recorded which). These receptors all come from an adult woman who had mild COVID-19 (a few samples of this study predate the infection). Cell type and time point are not known. Each CDR3 is given with its conserved first and last residue. A D gene is named only where the DNA matches it firmly. Only some rows state a clone size, as once, few, many or a class for expanded clones.

TRBV7-9	-	-	TRBJ2-3	TGTGCCAGCAGCTTAGGTATCAGGGACCCAGATACGCAGTATTTT	CASSLGIRDPDTQYF
TRBV5-1	few	-	TRBJ2-1	TGCGCCAGCAGCGGTGGGGGTGGTAATGAGCAGTTCTTC	CASSGGGGNEQFF
TRBV12-3/TRBV12-4	-	TRBD2	TRBJ2-1	TGTGCCAGCAATCCAAACGCAGCGGGGAGCTCCTACAATGAGCAGTTCTTC	CASNPNAAGSSYNEQFF
TRBV9	few	-	TRBJ2-2	TGTGCCAGCAGCCGATACCATGGGCCAAACACCGGGGAGCTGTTTTTT	CASSRYHGPNTGELFF
TRBV7-9	-	-	TRBJ1-5	TGTGCCAGCAGCTTAGCGTTCGGCGGGAATCAGCCCCAGCATTTT	CASSLAFGGNQPQHF
TRBV7-6	-	TRBD1	TRBJ2-3	TGTGCCAGCAGCTCGGGACAGGGTGTCCCAGATACGCAGTATTTT	CASSSGQGVPDTQYF
TRBV20-1	few	TRBD1	TRBJ2-7	TGCAGTGCTAAAAGGGACAGCTCCTACGAGCAGTACTTC	CSAKRDSSYEQYF
TRBV5-1	-	TRBD1	TRBJ1-6	TGCGCCAGCAGCTCAGACTCAGGGGGCCGGGCACCCCTCCACTTT	CASSSDSGGRAPLHF
TRBV5-1	-	TRBD1	TRBJ1-1	TGCGCCAGCAGCGCGGGGGTGGAGGGGGCCACTGAAGCTTTCTTT	CASSAGVEGATEAFF
TRBV7-2	-	-	TRBJ2-3	TGTGCCAGCAGCCTAGAAGGGCGGGGAGATACGCAGTATTTT	CASSLEGRGDTQYF
TRBV2	-	TRBD2	TRBJ2-3	TGTGCCAGCAGGGGGACTAGCGTGGTTACGGATACGCAGTATTTT	CASRGTSVVTDTQYF
TRBV11-2	few	TRBD1	TRBJ2-7	TGTGCCAGCAGGTACGGGACAGGGCCCTACGAGCAGTACTTC	CASRYGTGPYEQYF
TRBV9	few	-	TRBJ2-5	TGTGCCAGCAGCGTAGCGGTAGGGGGTGAGACCCAGTACTTC	CASSVAVGGETQYF
TRBV4-1	few	TRBD2	TRBJ2-7	TGCGCCAGCAGCCAAGATCTTCGGCTAGCGGGGGATTACTACGAGCAGTACTTC	CASSQDLRLAGDYYEQYF
TRBV9	few	TRBD1	TRBJ2-7	TGTGCCAGCAGCTCCGGGACAGGGGCGTCCGAGCAGTACTTC	CASSSGTGASEQYF
TRBV21-1	few	-	TRBJ2-1	TGTGCCAGCAGCATGAGATCATGGGTGAGGATCGTCGATGAGCAGTTCTTC	CASSMRSWVRIVDEQFF
TRBV19	once	-	TRBJ2-5	TGTGCCAGTAGTAGGAGTGATGTGGGAGGTATACAGGAAGAGACCCAGTACTTC	CASSRSDVGGIQEETQYF
TRBV5-1	few	TRBD2	TRBJ2-1	TGCGCCAGCAGCACCACTAGCGGGCTCATTAATGAGCAGTTCTTC	CASSTTSGLINEQFF
TRBV15	-	-	TRBJ1-3	TGTGCCACCAGCAGAGATCAAGCCTCTGGAAACACCATATATTTT	CATSRDQASGNTIYF
TRBV6-6	few	-	TRBJ1-2	TGTGCCAGCACCCCCGGCCCAAGGACCTCTAACTATGGCTACACCTTC	CASTPGPRTSNYGYTF
TRBV4-3	few	-	TRBJ2-1	TGCGCCAGCAGACAATCTAGCGACTCCTACAATGAGCAGTTCTTC	CASRQSSDSYNEQFF
TRBV5-4	few	-	TRBJ2-3	TGTGCCAGCAGCTTTCCCTCAGATACGCAGTATTTT	CASSFPSDTQYF
TRBV11-2	many	TRBD2	TRBJ2-2	TGTGCCAGCAGCTCCCAAAGAGAAAGCGGGAGGGCATCCGGGGAGCTGTTTTTT	CASSSQRESGRASGELFF